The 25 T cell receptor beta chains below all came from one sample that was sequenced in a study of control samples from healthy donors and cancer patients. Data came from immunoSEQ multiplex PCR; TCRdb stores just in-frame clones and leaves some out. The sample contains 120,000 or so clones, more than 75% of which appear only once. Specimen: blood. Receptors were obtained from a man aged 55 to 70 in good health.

This chain's CDR3 is CASSRGAGFNEKLFF. In nucleotides, the CDR3 is TGTGCCAGCAGCCGGGGGGCGGGTTTTAATGAAAAACTGTTTTTT. This rearrangement joins TRBV2 to TRBJ1-4; possible D gene TRBD1, 6 bases. With 6 bases removed from V and 4 bases from J, the gap between germline ends came to 15 bases. The CDR3 is 15 amino acids. From germline, CDR1 is SNHLY and CDR2 FYNNEI.

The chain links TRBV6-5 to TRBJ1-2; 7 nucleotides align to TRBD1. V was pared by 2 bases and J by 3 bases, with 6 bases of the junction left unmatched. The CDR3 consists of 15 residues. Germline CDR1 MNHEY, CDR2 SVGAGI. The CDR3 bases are TGTGCCAGCAGTTACGGGGACAGCGAATACTATGGCTACACCTTC. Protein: CASSYGDSEYYGYTF.

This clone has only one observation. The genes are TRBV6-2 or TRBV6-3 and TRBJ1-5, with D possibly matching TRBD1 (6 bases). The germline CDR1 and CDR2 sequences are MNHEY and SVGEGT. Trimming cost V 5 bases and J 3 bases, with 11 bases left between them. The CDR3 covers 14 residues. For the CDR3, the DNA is TGTGCCAGCAGTACGGACAGTCACAATCAGCCCCAGCATTTT. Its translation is CASSTDSHNQPQHF.

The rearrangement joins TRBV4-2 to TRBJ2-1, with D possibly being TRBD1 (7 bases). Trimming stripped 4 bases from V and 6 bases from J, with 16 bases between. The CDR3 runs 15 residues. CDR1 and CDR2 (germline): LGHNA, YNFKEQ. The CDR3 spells CASSLLGGQSNEQFF. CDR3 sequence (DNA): TGTGCCAGCAGCCTCCTGGGGGGACAGAGCAATGAGCAGTTCTTC.

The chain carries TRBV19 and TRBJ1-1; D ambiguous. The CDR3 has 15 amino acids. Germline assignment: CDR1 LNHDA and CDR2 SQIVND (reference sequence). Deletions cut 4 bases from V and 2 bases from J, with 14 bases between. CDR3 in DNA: TGTGCCAGTAGTAGCCCGCTCCAAGGTAACACTGAAGCTTTCTTT. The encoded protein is CASSSPLQGNTEAFF.

This CDR3 reads CASSATVSGANVLTF. The CDR3 bases are TGCGCCAGCAGCGCGACAGTCTCTGGGGCCAACGTCCTGACTTTC. The V and J genes are TRBV5-1 and TRBJ2-6; possibly TRBD1 for D (5 bases). There are 15 residues in the CDR3. The ends were cut back, 4 bases at V and 0 bases at J, with 8 bases in the middle. Germline lookup yields CDR1 SGHRS and CDR2 YFSETQ.

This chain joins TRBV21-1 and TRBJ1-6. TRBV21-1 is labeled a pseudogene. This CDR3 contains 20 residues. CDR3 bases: TGTGCCAGCACCCTGGCACTTCAGACAGGACTAAGCTCCTATAATTCACCCCTCCACTTT. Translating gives CASTLALQTGLSSYNSPLHF.

In nucleotides, the CDR3 is TGTGCCAGCAGTTCCTGGGACAGGGGAGGCGAGCAGTACTTC. Protein: CASSSWDRGGEQYF. The V and J genes are TRBV6-5 and TRBJ2-7, with 10 bases that match TRBD1. V lost 4 bases to trimming and J lost 6 bases; unmatched junction nucleotides: 6. The CDR3 runs 14 residues. Germline assignment: CDR1 MNHEY and CDR2 SVGAGI.

CDR3 amino acids: CASRPGRALPEAFF. The CDR3 nucleotides read TGTGCCAGCAGACCCGGACGCGCTCTTCCTGAAGCTTTCTTT. The chain uses TRBV2 and TRBJ1-1; D unresolved. The V gene's germline CDR1 is SNHLY and CDR2 FYNNEI. The CDR3 is 14 residues long. The V end lost 6 bases, the J end lost 6 bases, and 17 bases lay between the germline ends.

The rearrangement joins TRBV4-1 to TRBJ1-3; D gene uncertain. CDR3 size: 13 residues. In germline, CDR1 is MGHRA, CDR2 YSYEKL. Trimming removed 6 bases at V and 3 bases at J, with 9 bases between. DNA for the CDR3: TGCGCCAGCAGTGAGGGTGGTGGAAACACCATATATTTT. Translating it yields CASSEGGGNTIYF.

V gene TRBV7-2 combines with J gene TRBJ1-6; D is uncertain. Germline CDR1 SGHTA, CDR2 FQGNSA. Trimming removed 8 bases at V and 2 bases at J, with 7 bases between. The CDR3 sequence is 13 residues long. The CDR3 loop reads CASRLAYNSPLHF. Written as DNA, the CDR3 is TGTGCCAGCCGTCTAGCCTATAATTCACCCCTCCACTTT.

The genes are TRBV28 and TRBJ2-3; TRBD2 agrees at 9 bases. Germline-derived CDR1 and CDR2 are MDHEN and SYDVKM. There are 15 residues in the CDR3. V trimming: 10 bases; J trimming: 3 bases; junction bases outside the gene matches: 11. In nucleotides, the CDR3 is TGTGCCATCGAGACAAGCGGGGGGCTTACAGATACGCAGTATTTT. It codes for CAIETSGGLTDTQYF.

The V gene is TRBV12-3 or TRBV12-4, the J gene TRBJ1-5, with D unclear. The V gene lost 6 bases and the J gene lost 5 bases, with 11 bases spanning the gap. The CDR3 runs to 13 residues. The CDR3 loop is CASSPQVYQPQHF. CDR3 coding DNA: TGTGCCAGCAGCCCGCAGGTCTATCAGCCCCAGCATTTT.

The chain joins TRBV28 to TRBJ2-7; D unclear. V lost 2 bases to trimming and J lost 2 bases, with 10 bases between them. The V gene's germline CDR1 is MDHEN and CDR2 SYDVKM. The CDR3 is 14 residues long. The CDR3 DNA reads TGTGCCAGCAGTTTAGGAATGGGGACCTACGAGCAGTACTTC. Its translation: CASSLGMGTYEQYF.

This chain's CDR3 is CASSWDRVTYGYTF. CDR3 in DNA: TGTGCCAGCAGTTGGGACAGGGTTACCTATGGCTACACCTTC. The chain recombines TRBV6-5 with TRBJ1-2; 9 bases are a match to TRBD1. The V segment lost 4 bases and the J segment 4 bases; nucleotides outside the gene matches: 4. The germline V gene encodes CDR1 MNHEY and CDR2 SVGAGI. This CDR3 contains 14 residues.

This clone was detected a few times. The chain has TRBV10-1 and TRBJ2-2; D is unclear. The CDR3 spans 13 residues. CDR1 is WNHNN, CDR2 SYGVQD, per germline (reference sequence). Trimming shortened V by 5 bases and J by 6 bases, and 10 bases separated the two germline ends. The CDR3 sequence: CASSPNVAGELFF. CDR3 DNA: TGCGCCAGCAGTCCTAACGTGGCCGGGGAGCTGTTTTTT.

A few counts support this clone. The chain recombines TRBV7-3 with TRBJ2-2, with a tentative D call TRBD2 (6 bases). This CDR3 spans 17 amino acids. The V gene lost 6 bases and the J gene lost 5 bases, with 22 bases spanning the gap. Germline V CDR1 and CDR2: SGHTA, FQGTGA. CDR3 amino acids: CASSPTRLDLTTGELFF. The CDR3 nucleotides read TGTGCCAGCAGTCCTACCCGACTAGATCTCACGACCGGGGAGCTGTTTTTT.

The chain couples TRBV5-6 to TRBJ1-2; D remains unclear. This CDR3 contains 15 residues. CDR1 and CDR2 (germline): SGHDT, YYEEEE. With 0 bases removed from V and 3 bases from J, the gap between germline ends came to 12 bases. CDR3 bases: TGTGCCAGCAGCTTGGCGTACGGAGAGGACTATGGCTACACCTTC. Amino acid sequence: CASSLAYGEDYGYTF.

In DNA form, the CDR3 reads TGTGCCAGCAGCAGATATAGCAATCAGCCCCAGCATTTT. Encoded protein: CASSRYSNQPQHF. V and J are TRBV9 and TRBJ1-5, with D unclear. Germline-derived CDR1 and CDR2 are SGDLS and YYNGEE. The CDR3 has 13 amino acids. Trimming removed 4 bases from V and 0 bases from J, with 5 bases in between.

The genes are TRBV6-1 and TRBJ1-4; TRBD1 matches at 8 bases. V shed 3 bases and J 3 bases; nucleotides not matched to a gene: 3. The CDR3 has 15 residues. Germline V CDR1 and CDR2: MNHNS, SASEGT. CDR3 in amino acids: CASSDTGGANEKLFF. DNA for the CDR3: TGTGCCAGCAGTGACACAGGGGGGGCTAATGAAAAACTGTTTTTT.

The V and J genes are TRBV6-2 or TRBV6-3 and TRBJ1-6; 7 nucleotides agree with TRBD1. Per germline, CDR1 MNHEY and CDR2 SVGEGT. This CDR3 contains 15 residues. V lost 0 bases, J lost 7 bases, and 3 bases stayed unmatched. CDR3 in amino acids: CASSYSWDRNSPLHF. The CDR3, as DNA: TGTGCCAGCAGTTACTCTTGGGACAGAAATTCACCCCTCCACTTT.

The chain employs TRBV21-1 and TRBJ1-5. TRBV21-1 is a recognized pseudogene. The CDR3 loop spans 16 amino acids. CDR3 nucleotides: TGTGCCAGCAGCGAAGGAAGCAGGACGGAGGATCAGCCCCAGCATTTT. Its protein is CASSEGSRTEDQPQHF.

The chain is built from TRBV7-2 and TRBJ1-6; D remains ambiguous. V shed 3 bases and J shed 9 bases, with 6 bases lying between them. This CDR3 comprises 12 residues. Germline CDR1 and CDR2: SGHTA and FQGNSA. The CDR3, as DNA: TGTGCCAGCAGCTTCTCCCTTTCACCCCTCCACTTT. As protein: CASSFSLSPLHF.

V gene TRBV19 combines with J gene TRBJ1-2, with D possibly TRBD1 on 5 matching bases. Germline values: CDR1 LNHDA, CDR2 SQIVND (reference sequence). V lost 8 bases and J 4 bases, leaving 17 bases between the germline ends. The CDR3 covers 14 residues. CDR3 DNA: TGTGCCAGTGCGCTTGGGACGGATATCTATGGCTACACCTTC. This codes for CASALGTDIYGYTF.

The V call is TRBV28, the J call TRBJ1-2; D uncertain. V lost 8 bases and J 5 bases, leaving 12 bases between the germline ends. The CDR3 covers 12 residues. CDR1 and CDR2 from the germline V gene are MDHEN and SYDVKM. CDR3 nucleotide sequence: TGTGCCAGCCGGGAAGGGTGGTATGGCTACACCTTC. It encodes CASREGWYGYTF.